This entry lists 12 T cell receptor beta chains sequenced from one sample in a study of neoadjuvant anti-PD-1 for oral cavity cancer. Indicated time point: after neoadjuvant nivolumab, at surgical resection. Measured with immunoSEQ multiplex PCR; TCRdb has only the in-frame clones, and not every one. The data contain around 32,000 clones, approximately 80% of them singletons. Sequences were derived from PBMCs, sampled after nivolumab (anti-PD-1) treatment. The receptors here all came from a person between 40 and 79 years old with oral cavity squamous cell carcinoma.

This chain connects TRBV10-3 to TRBJ1-3; D gene unclear. There are 17 residues in the CDR3. Germline V gives CDR1 ENHRY, CDR2 SYGVKD. V shed 11 bases and J shed 0 bases, with 23 bases lying between them. CDR3 sequence: CAARNSKGSTSGNTIYF. CDR3 in DNA: TGTGCCGCCAGGAACTCTAAGGGCAGCACCTCTGGAAACACCATATATTTT.

V and J are TRBV6-5 and TRBJ2-7, with D tentatively TRBD1 (6 bases). Between the trimmed V and J ends, which lost 4 bases and 5 bases, there was a span of 12 bases. Germline CDR1 reads MNHEY; CDR2 reads SVGAGI. This CDR3 spans 13 amino acids. The CDR3 DNA sequence: TGTGCCAGCAGTTCGCTAAGGGGGAACGAGCAGTACTTC. Its protein is CASSSLRGNEQYF.

This clone showed up just a few times. The chain couples TRBV4-3 to TRBJ1-4; D unresolved. The length of the CDR3 is 15 residues. Germline V lookup: CDR1 LGHNA, CDR2 YSLEER. Trimming removed 0 bases at V and 4 bases at J, with 9 bases between. The CDR3 DNA follows: TGCGCCAGCAGCCAAGATTCGGGGAATAATGAAAAACTGTTTTTT. This codes for CASSQDSGNNEKLFF.

The J gene is TRBJ2-2, the V gene TRBV9; TRBD2 aligns across 12 bases. The J segment lost 5 bases and the V segment lost 1 base, leaving 12 bases of the junction unmatched. The germline gives CDR1 SGDLS, CDR2 YYNGEE. CDR3 length equals 19 residues. DNA for the CDR3: TGTGCCAGCAGCGTATACCCCCCGGAGCTAGCGGGGGGGACCGGGGAGCTGTTTTTT. Translation: CASSVYPPELAGGTGELFF. Together with reference TRBV9 and TRBJ2-2, the CDR3 gives the full variable domain: DSGVTQTPKHLITATGQRVTLRCSPRSGDLSVYWYQQSLDQGLQFLIQYYNGEERAKGNILERFSAQQFPDLHSELNLSSLELGDSALYFCASSVYPPELAGGTGELFFGEGSRLTVL.

This clone appeared a few times. The CDR3 region is CASRATSLRPYEQYF. CDR3 DNA: TGTGCCAGCAGGGCGACAAGTCTAAGGCCCTACGAGCAGTACTTC. This sequence joins TRBV2 and TRBJ2-7; no reliable D call. The V end was cut by 6 bases, the J end by 2 bases, with 17 bases between. CDR1 SNHLY and CDR2 FYNNEI come from the germline V gene. There are 15 residues in the CDR3.

The genes are TRBV5-1 and TRBJ1-2; D is ambiguous. CDR1 and CDR2 (germline): SGHRS, YFSETQ. V lost 0 bases and J lost 2, with 11 bases in between. The CDR3 contains 15 residues. CDR3 nucleotide sequence: TGCGCCAGCAGCTTGGGTCGGGCCAACAACTATGGCTACACCTTC. It is translated as CASSLGRANNYGYTF.

Only a few counts were recorded for this clone. This chain links TRBV30 with TRBJ1-5, with D tentatively TRBD1 (5 bases). The V end was cut by 1 base, the J end by 1 base, with 11 bases between. CDR1 GTSNPN and CDR2 SVGIG come from the germline V gene (reference sequence). This CDR3 has 15 amino acids. The CDR3 DNA follows: TGTGCCTGGAGTGGGCAGGGTAGAAGCAATCAGCCCCAGCATTTT. This sequence encodes CAWSGQGRSNQPQHF.

CDR3 nucleotide sequence: TGTGCCATCAGTGACCGGGGAAATCAGCCCCAGCATTTT. This codes for CAISDRGNQPQHF. The chain employs TRBV10-3 and TRBJ1-5; the D is unclear. The length of the CDR3 is 13 residues. Trimming pared 3 bases from V and 4 bases from J, leaving 7 bases between. CDR1 and CDR2 (germline): ENHRY, SYGVKD.

The chain joins TRBV9 to TRBJ2-7, with 9 nucleotides matching TRBD2. CDR3 length equals 15 residues. CDR1 SGDLS and CDR2 YYNGEE come from the germline V gene. The V segment lost 0 bases and the J segment 4 bases; nucleotides outside the gene matches: 5. The CDR3, as DNA: TGTGCCAGCAGCGTAGGTGTTAGCGGGGGTTACGAGCAGTACTTC. This sequence encodes CASSVGVSGGYEQYF. Variable domain in full (rest from reference TRBV9 and TRBJ2-7): DSGVTQTPKHLITATGQRVTLRCSPRSGDLSVYWYQQSLDQGLQFLIQYYNGEERAKGNILERFSAQQFPDLHSELNLSSLELGDSALYFCASSVGVSGGYEQYFGPGTRLTVT.

V usage is TRBV5-1 and J usage is TRBJ1-4; D gene uncertain. Germline V gives CDR1 SGHRS, CDR2 YFSETQ. With 0 bases removed from V and 6 bases from J, the gap between germline ends came to 12 bases. The CDR3 sequence is 15 residues long. CDR3 residues: CASSLAGRADEKLFF. CDR3 sequence (DNA): TGCGCCAGCAGCTTGGCCGGGAGGGCTGATGAAAAACTGTTTTTT. The variable domain in full, completed from reference TRBV5-1 and TRBJ1-4, reads KAGVTQTPRYLIKTRGQQVTLSCSPISGHRSVSWYQQTPGQGLQFLFEYFSETQRNKGNFPGRFSGRQFSNSRSEMNVSTLELGDSALYLCASSLAGRADEKLFFGSGTQLSVL.

Only one count was recorded for this clone. This chain links TRBV29-1 with TRBJ1-1; D is possibly TRBD1 (6 bases). Germline CDR1 reads SQVTM; CDR2 reads ANQGSEA. The CDR3 sequence is 12 residues long. Trimming cost V 4 bases and J 1 base, with 7 bases left between them. The CDR3 region has the DNA TGCAGCGTTGTGGGGGCGAACACTGAAGCTTTCTTT. This codes for CSVVGANTEAFF.

The sample holds a few counts of this clone. Here the CDR3 DNA reads TGTGCCAGCAGCTTAGCAGGCGGGGGTCGAAACACCATATATTTT. Its translation is CASSLAGGGRNTIYF. The genes are TRBV7-2 and TRBJ1-3; TRBD1 is a possible D gene (5 bases). Germline CDR1 and CDR2: SGHTA and FQGNSA. The CDR3 has 15 amino acids. V lost 0 bases and J lost 5, with 11 bases in between.